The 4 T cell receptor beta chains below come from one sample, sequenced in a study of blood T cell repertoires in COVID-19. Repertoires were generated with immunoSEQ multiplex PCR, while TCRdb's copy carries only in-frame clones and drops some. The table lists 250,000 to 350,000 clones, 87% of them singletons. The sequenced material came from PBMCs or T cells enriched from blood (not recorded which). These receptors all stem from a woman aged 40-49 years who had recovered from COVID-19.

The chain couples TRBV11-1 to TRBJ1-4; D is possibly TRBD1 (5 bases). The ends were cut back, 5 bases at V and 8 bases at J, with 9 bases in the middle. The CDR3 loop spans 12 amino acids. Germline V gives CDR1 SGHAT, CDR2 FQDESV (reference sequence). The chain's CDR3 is CASSRGTEKLFF. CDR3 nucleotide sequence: TGTGCCAGCAGCCGGGGGACCGAAAAACTGTTTTTT. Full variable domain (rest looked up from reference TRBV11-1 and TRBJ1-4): EAEVAQSPRYKITEKSQAVAFWCDPISGHATLYWYRQILGQGPELLVQFQDESVVDDSQLPKDRFSAERLKGVDSTLKIQPAELGDSAMYLCASSRGTEKLFFGSGTQLSVL.

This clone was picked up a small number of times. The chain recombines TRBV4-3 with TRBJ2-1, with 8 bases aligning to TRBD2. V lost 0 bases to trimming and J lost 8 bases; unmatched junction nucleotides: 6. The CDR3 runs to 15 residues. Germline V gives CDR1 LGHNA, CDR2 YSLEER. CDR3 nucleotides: TGCGCCAGCAGCCAAGATCTTGGGACTAGTGATGAGCAGTTCTTC. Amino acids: CASSQDLGTSDEQFF.

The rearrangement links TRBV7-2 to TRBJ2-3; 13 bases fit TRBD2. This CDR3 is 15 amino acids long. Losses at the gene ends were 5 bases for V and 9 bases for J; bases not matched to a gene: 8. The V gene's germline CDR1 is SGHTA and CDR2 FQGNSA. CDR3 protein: CASSPGLAGVPTQYF. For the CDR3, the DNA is TGTGCCAGCAGCCCAGGACTAGCGGGAGTCCCAACGCAGTATTTT.

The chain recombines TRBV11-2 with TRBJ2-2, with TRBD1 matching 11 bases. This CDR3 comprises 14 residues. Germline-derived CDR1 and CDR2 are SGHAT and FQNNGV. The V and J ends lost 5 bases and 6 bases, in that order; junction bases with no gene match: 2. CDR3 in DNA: TGTGCCAGCAGCAGGACAGGGGGCCCCGGGGAGCTGTTTTTT. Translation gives CASSRTGGPGELFF.